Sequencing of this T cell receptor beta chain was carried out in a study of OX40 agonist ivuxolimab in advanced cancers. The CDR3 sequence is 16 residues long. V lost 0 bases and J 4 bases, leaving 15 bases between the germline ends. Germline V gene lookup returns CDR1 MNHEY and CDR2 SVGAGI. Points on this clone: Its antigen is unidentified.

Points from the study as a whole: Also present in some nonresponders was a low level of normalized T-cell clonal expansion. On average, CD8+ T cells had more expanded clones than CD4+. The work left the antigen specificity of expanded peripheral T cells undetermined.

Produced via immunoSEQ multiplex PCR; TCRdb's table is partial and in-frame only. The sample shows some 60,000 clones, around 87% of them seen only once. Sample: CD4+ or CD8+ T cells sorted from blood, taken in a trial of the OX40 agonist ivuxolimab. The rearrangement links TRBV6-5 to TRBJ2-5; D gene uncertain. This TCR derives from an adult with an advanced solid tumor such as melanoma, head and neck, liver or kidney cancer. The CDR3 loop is CASSYSGRRWGETQYF. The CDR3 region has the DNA TGTGCCAGCAGTTACTCGGGCAGGCGGTGGGGAGAGACCCAGTACTTC.